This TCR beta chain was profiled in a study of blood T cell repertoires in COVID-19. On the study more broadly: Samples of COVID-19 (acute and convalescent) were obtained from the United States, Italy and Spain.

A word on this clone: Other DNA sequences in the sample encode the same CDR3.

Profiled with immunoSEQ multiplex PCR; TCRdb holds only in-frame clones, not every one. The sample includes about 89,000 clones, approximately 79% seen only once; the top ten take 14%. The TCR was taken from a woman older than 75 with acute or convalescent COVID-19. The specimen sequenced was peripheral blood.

CDR3 DNA: TGCGCCAGCAGCGTGACTGGGGCGGGGGGCTACACCTTC. This sequence encodes CASSVTGAGGYTF. The chain has TRBV5-1 and TRBJ1-2; tentative D call: TRBD1 (5 bases). This CDR3 has 13 residues. The germline V gene encodes CDR1 SGHRS and CDR2 YFSETQ. Trimming took 4 bases from V and 8 from J, leaving 15 bases between them.